The 15 T cell receptor beta chains listed next were all sequenced from one sample in a study of cytomegalovirus exposure and HLA in healthy donors. TCRdb keeps only in-frame clones here, not all; method: immunoSEQ multiplex PCR. The table shows 110,000 to 150,000 clones, with around four fifths occurring only once. The sequenced material came from PBMCs. The receptors shown here come from a woman aged 25 to 45 in good health and CMV-seronegative.

This chain connects TRBV9 to TRBJ1-1; perhaps TRBD1 as D (5 bases). Germline V lookup: CDR1 SGDLS, CDR2 YYNGEE. The CDR3 extends over 14 amino acids. The V end was cut by 2 bases, the J end by 3 bases, with 11 bases between. The CDR3: CASSVDGGDTEAFF. DNA for the CDR3: TGTGCCAGCAGCGTGGACGGGGGGGACACTGAAGCTTTCTTT. Full variable domain (outside the CDR3, taken from reference TRBV9 and TRBJ1-1): DSGVTQTPKHLITATGQRVTLRCSPRSGDLSVYWYQQSLDQGLQFLIQYYNGEERAKGNILERFSAQQFPDLHSELNLSSLELGDSALYFCASSVDGGDTEAFFGQGTRLTVV.

This clone was seen a single time. This chain joins TRBV11-2 and TRBJ2-1; 10 nucleotides match TRBD2. Germline values: CDR1 SGHAT, CDR2 FQNNGV. The CDR3 consists of 16 residues. The J segment lost 8 bases and the V segment lost 0 bases, leaving 7 bases of the junction unmatched. CDR3 protein: CASSLEPGLASDEQFF. CDR3 nucleotides: TGTGCCAGCAGCTTAGAACCGGGACTAGCGTCCGATGAGCAGTTCTTC.

This clone came up a few times. The rearrangement links TRBV5-1 to TRBJ1-1, with D unresolved. Germline V gene lookup returns CDR1 SGHRS and CDR2 YFSETQ. Deletions cut 2 bases from V and 3 bases from J, with 8 bases between. This CDR3 comprises 13 residues. The CDR3 DNA follows: TGCGCCAGCAGCTTCTCTGTCGACACTGAAGCTTTCTTT. This sequence encodes CASSFSVDTEAFF.

The rearrangement links TRBV5-4 to TRBJ2-3; 12 bases align to TRBD2. This CDR3 has 18 residues. The J segment lost 5 bases and the V segment lost 2 bases, leaving 12 bases of the junction unmatched. Germline V CDR1 and CDR2: SGHNT, YYREEE (reference sequence). CDR3: CASSFASGLAGGLDTQYF. The CDR3 DNA reads as TGTGCCAGCAGCTTTGCCTCCGGTCTAGCGGGGGGGTTAGATACGCAGTATTTT.

This chain links TRBV2 with TRBJ2-5, with TRBD1 matching 10 bases. J was trimmed by 4 bases and V by 6 bases; bases with no gene match: 2. This CDR3 has 13 residues. Germline V gene data show CDR1 as SNHLY and CDR2 as FYNNEI. CDR3 residues: CASSRDRGETQYF. CDR3 DNA: TGTGCCAGCAGCCGGGACAGGGGAGAGACCCAGTACTTC.

A remark on this clone: The sample has other DNA sequences that encode this CDR3 too. This chain uses TRBV7-9 with TRBJ1-1, with TRBD1 as a possible D gene (6 bases). CDR3 length: 13 amino acids. Per the germline V gene, CDR1 is SEHNR and CDR2 is FQNEAQ (reference sequence). Trimming took 2 bases from V and 4 from J, leaving 8 bases between them. CDR3 sequence reads: CASSLQGRTEAFF. CDR3 DNA sequence: TGTGCCAGCAGCTTACAGGGGCGCACTGAAGCTTTCTTT.

This clone came up a few times. The chain has TRBV7-3 and TRBJ2-7, with 12 nucleotides matching TRBD1. Germline CDR1 and CDR2: SGHTA and FQGTGA. The CDR3 loop spans 15 amino acids. Germline trimming cut 3 bases from V and 4 bases from J; bases unmatched to any gene: 4. The CDR3 sequence is CASSLGQGAGYEQYF. In DNA, the CDR3 is TGTGCCAGCAGCTTGGGACAGGGGGCTGGGTACGAGCAGTACTTC.

The J gene is TRBJ1-4, the V gene TRBV19; D uncertain. CDR1 is LNHDA and CDR2 is SQIVND in the germline V gene (reference sequence). Trimming removed 5 bases at V and 5 bases at J, with 12 bases between. The CDR3 loop spans 14 amino acids. The chain's CDR3 is CASSQVLKNEKLFF. DNA of the CDR3: TGTGCCAGTAGTCAGGTCTTGAAGAATGAAAAACTGTTTTTT.

This chain links TRBV5-4 with TRBJ1-1; D not certain. Trimming took 1 base from V and 12 from J, leaving 19 bases between them. The V gene's germline CDR1 is SGHNT and CDR2 YYREEE (reference sequence). This CDR3 has 14 amino acids. The CDR3 DNA sequence: TGTGCCAGCAGCTTGAATGGAGTTGGCCCGGAGTCTTTCTTT. As protein: CASSLNGVGPESFF.

J is TRBJ2-5 and V is TRBV11-2, with D perhaps matching TRBD2 (6 bases). This CDR3 is built from 12 residues. Germline values: CDR1 SGHAT, CDR2 FQNNGV. The V and J ends lost 3 bases and 7 bases respectively, with 9 bases between them. The CDR3, as DNA: TGTGCCAGCAGCTTGGGGGGAGTGACCCAGTACTTC. It encodes CASSLGGVTQYF.

The chain joins TRBV15 to TRBJ2-5, with 7 bases identical to TRBD2. CDR1 is LNHNV, CDR2 YYDKDF, per germline (reference sequence). Losses at the gene ends were 5 bases for V and 5 bases for J; bases not matched to a gene: 8. The CDR3 is 14 amino acids. CDR3: CATSGAGLGETQYF. The CDR3 nucleotides read TGTGCCACCAGCGGAGCGGGACTTGGGGAGACCCAGTACTTC.

This clone appeared a single time. V gene TRBV4-3 combines with J gene TRBJ1-6, with D possibly matching TRBD1 (5 bases). The germline CDR1 and CDR2 sequences are LGHNA and YSLEER. V was cut by 0 bases and J by 7 bases, with 13 bases left in between. CDR3 length equals 16 residues. The CDR3 sequence is CASSQEGFTGNSPLHF. The CDR3 nucleotides read TGCGCCAGCAGCCAAGAGGGATTTACAGGAAATTCACCCCTCCACTTT.

The chain links TRBV7-3 to TRBJ2-3; TRBD1 aligns across 8 bases. The CDR3 runs 16 residues. The V and J ends lost 5 bases and 6 bases, in that order; junction bases with no gene match: 13. Looked up from germline, CDR1 is SGHTA and CDR2 is FQGTGA. CDR3: CASSRTGTGGRDTQYF. The CDR3 DNA reads as TGTGCCAGCAGCCGTACCGGGACAGGAGGAAGGGATACGCAGTATTTT.

CDR3 bases: TGTGCCAGCGAACGAGGGACCGACGGGGGACCCCAGCATTTT. Its protein product is CASERGTDGGPQHF. The chain uses TRBV5-6 and TRBJ1-5; weak D call: TRBD1 (5 bases). The germline gives CDR1 SGHDT, CDR2 YYEEEE. V lost 7 bases to trimming and J lost 10 bases, with 21 bases between them. The CDR3 is made up of 14 amino acids.

The chain carries TRBV19 and TRBJ2-1, with 11 positions matching TRBD2. In germline, CDR1 is LNHDA, CDR2 SQIVND (reference sequence). Losses at the gene ends were 10 bases for V and 7 bases for J; bases not matched to a gene: 9. The CDR3 is 14 residues long. The CDR3 sequence: CATQAGTSGNEQFF. The CDR3 DNA reads TGTGCCACCCAAGCCGGGACTAGCGGTAATGAGCAGTTCTTC. The whole variable domain, filled in from reference TRBV19 and TRBJ2-1, reads DGGITQSPKYLFRKEGQNVTLSCEQNLNHDAMYWYRQDPGQGLRLIYYSQIVNDFQKGDIAEGYSVSREKKESFPLTVTSAQKNPTAFYLCATQAGTSGNEQFFGPGTRLTVL.